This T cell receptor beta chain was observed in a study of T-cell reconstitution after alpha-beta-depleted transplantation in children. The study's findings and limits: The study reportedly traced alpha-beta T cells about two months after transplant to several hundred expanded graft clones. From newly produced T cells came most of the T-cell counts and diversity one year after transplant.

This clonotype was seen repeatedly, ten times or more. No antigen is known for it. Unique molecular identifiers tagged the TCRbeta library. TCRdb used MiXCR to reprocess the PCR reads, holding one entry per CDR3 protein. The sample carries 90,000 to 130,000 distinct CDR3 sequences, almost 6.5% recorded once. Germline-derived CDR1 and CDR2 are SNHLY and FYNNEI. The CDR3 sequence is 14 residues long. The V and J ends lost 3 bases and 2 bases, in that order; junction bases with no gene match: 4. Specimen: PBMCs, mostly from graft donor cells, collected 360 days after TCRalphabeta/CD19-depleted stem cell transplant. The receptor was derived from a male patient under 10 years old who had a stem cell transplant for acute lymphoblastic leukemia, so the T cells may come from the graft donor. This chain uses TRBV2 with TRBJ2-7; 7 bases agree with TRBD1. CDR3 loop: CASSETGTAYEQYF. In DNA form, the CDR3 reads TGTGCCAGCAGTGAGACCGGGACAGCCTACGAGCAGTACTTC.